Below, 19 T cell receptor beta chains from the same sample are listed, as sequenced in a study of beta chain features in type 1 diabetes. The entirety of the isolated RNA underwent reverse transcription, so expressed TCRB transcripts were sequenced. Clones were sequenced by immunoSEQ multiplex PCR, and TCRdb holds only the in-frame ones, with some missing. The sample has some 150,000 clones, less than 8.5% seen once. The sequencing sample was made of central memory CD4+ T cells from blood. Receptors were obtained from a woman aged 25-40 years in good health.

CDR3 in DNA: TGTGCCAGCAGTAGAATATGGGGGGGGTCGAGCAATCAGCCCCAGCATTTT. This gives the protein CASSRIWGGSSNQPQHF. The genes are TRBV27 and TRBJ1-5; perhaps TRBD1 as D (5 bases). Germline V lookup: CDR1 MNHEY, CDR2 SMNVEV (reference sequence). This CDR3 is 17 amino acids long. Trimming took 5 bases from V and 1 from J, leaving 18 bases between them.

The chain joins TRBV6-6 to TRBJ1-5; D unclear. Between the trimmed V and J ends, which lost 6 bases and 0 bases, there was a span of 9 bases. The V gene's germline CDR1 is MNHNY and CDR2 SVGAGI (reference sequence). There are 14 residues in the CDR3. This CDR3 is CASRSIDSNQPQHF. The CDR3 DNA reads as TGTGCCAGCAGGAGTATTGATAGCAATCAGCCCCAGCATTTT.

V gene TRBV27 combines with J gene TRBJ2-7, with a possible D match to TRBD2 (6 bases). This CDR3 contains 14 residues. CDR1 and CDR2 (germline): MNHEY, SMNVEV (reference sequence). V lost 6 bases to trimming and J lost 2 bases, with 14 bases between them. CDR3 in amino acids: CASRARERAYEQYF. The CDR3 DNA reads TGTGCCAGCAGGGCCCGGGAGAGGGCCTACGAGCAGTACTTC.

V gene TRBV10-3 combines with J gene TRBJ1-2; D is uncertain. Trimming removed 3 bases from V and 2 bases from J, with 7 bases in between. The CDR3 is 13 amino acids. CDR1 is ENHRY and CDR2 is SYGVKD in the germline V gene. CDR3 sequence reads: CAISDRRNYGYTF. The CDR3 coding sequence is TGTGCCATCAGTGATAGGAGAAACTATGGCTACACCTTC.

The CDR3 protein is CASSLDRGPYEQYF. The CDR3, as DNA: TGTGCCAGCAGTTTAGACAGGGGGCCCTACGAGCAGTACTTC. V usage is TRBV27 and J usage is TRBJ2-7; the match to TRBD1 covers 10 bases. This CDR3 spans 14 amino acids. The germline V gene encodes CDR1 MNHEY and CDR2 SMNVEV (reference sequence). The junction had 0 bases not matched to a gene; V was cut back by 2 bases and J by 2 bases.

The chain is built from TRBV25-1 and TRBJ2-5; 13 nucleotides agree with TRBD2. CDR3 length equals 15 residues. Germline CDR1 reads MGHDK; CDR2 reads SYGVNS. J was trimmed by 2 bases and V by 6 bases; bases with no gene match: 3. The CDR3 spells CASSTTSGGQETQYF. CDR3 nucleotide sequence: TGTGCCAGCAGCACGACTAGCGGGGGGCAAGAGACCCAGTACTTC.

The chain combines TRBV5-1 with TRBJ2-1, with 8 bases fitting TRBD2. From germline, CDR1 is SGHRS and CDR2 YFSETQ. The CDR3 totals 14 residues. V was pared by 0 bases and J by 8 bases, with 4 bases of the junction left unmatched. The CDR3 is CASSLAGAGDEQFF. The CDR3 coding sequence is TGCGCCAGCAGCTTGGCCGGAGCGGGGGATGAGCAGTTCTTC.

The J gene is TRBJ2-7, the V gene TRBV28; tentative D call: TRBD2 (6 bases). This CDR3 is built from 16 residues. Germline CDR1 and CDR2: MDHEN and SYDVKM. V lost 3 bases to trimming and J lost 0 bases, with 15 bases between them. Here the CDR3 reads CASSLGGSDSSYEQYF. Here the CDR3 DNA reads TGTGCCAGCAGTTTGGGGGGTAGCGATAGCTCCTACGAGCAGTACTTC.

The V gene is TRBV30, the J gene TRBJ2-5; 13 positions match TRBD2. V was clipped by 4 bases and J by 2 bases; unmatched bases: 4. CDR1 GTSNPN and CDR2 SVGIG come from the germline V gene (reference sequence). The CDR3 runs to 15 residues. CDR3 loop: CAWKGTSGIQETQYF. In nucleotides, the CDR3 is TGTGCCTGGAAAGGGACTAGCGGGATTCAAGAGACCCAGTACTTC.

This clone was counted a few times. This sequence joins TRBV18 and TRBJ1-1; unclear D gene. CDR1 is KGHSH, CDR2 LQKENI, per germline. V gave up 1 base and J gave up 3 bases, with 9 bases separating them. The CDR3 length is 14 residues. CDR3 residues: CASSPLADYTEAFF. In DNA form, the CDR3 reads TGTGCCAGCTCACCACTGGCGGACTACACTGAAGCTTTCTTT.

This clone showed up just a few times. The chain couples TRBV2 to TRBJ2-5; perhaps TRBD2 as D (5 bases). The germline CDR1 and CDR2 sequences are SNHLY and FYNNEI. The V gene lost 4 bases and the J gene lost 5 bases, with 14 bases spanning the gap. This CDR3 has 14 amino acids. The CDR3 DNA reads TGTGCCAGCAGTGCGGGGATTTCCCGCGAGACCCAGTACTTC. It yields the protein CASSAGISRETQYF.

This clone came up many times. The gene calls are TRBV4-1 and TRBJ2-1, with 10 bases that match TRBD2. J lost 2 bases, V lost 4 bases, and 5 bases had no gene match. Germline CDR1 reads MGHRA; CDR2 reads YSYEKL. This CDR3 contains 16 residues. The CDR3 DNA reads as TGCGCCAGCAGCCGTGGGACTAGCGAAGCCTACAATGAGCAGTTCTTC. It codes for CASSRGTSEAYNEQFF.

The chain is built from TRBV27 and TRBJ1-5; 12 positions match TRBD1. The junction had 6 bases not matched to a gene; V was cut back by 6 bases and J by 6 bases. Germline CDR1 MNHEY, CDR2 SMNVEV (reference sequence). This CDR3 is built from 15 residues. DNA for the CDR3: TGTGCCAGCAGACGGGACAGGGGGCGAGGTCAGCCCCAGCATTTT. It is translated as CASRRDRGRGQPQHF.

This clone was recorded many times. The V and J genes are TRBV7-2 and TRBJ2-5; 9 nucleotides agree with TRBD2. V shed 5 bases and J 6 bases; nucleotides not matched to a gene: 10. The CDR3 has 15 amino acids. Germline V CDR1 and CDR2: SGHTA, FQGNSA. CDR3 coding DNA: TGTGCCAGCAGCCATGGCGGGAGGGCATTTAAGACCCAGTACTTC. Its protein product is CASSHGGRAFKTQYF.

The J gene is TRBJ2-3, the V gene TRBV7-9, with D perhaps TRBD2 (5 bases). This CDR3 contains 14 residues. With 1 base removed from V and 7 bases from J, the gap between germline ends came to 12 bases. Germline V gene sequence: CDR1 SEHNR, CDR2 FQNEAQ (reference sequence). CDR3 protein: CASSLVARGHTQYF. CDR3 nucleotides: TGTGCCAGCAGCTTAGTCGCCCGAGGGCATACGCAGTATTTT.

This clone was found a few times. This chain links TRBV28 with TRBJ2-7, with 11 bases lining up with TRBD1. Germline V gene sequence: CDR1 MDHEN, CDR2 SYDVKM. This CDR3 has 15 residues. V shed 6 bases and J 5 bases; nucleotides not matched to a gene: 9. The CDR3 region is CASRAGQGAIDEQYF. The CDR3 DNA reads as TGTGCCAGCAGGGCAGGACAGGGGGCTATCGACGAGCAGTACTTC.

The genes are TRBV25-1 and TRBJ1-2; D call uncertain. The CDR3 contains 11 residues. CDR1 is MGHDK and CDR2 is SYGVNS in the germline V gene. Trimming took 5 bases from V and 7 from J, leaving 8 bases between them. The CDR3 DNA is TGTGCCAGCAGTTTTCAGGCTGGCTACACCTTC. Its translation is CASSFQAGYTF.

This clone was detected ten times or more. This CDR3 is also generated by other DNA sequences in the sample. The J gene is TRBJ1-1, the V gene TRBV18; D gene uncertain. Germline CDR1 and CDR2: KGHSH and LQKENI. V was shortened by 3 bases and J by 1 base, with 3 bases between the two germline ends. The CDR3 runs 12 residues. The CDR3 nucleotides are TGTGCCAGCTCACCCCGGAACACTGAAGCTTTCTTT. Its translation is CASSPRNTEAFF.

This clone was recorded a few times. This chain connects TRBV5-6 to TRBJ1-1; 7 positions match TRBD1. V shed 6 bases, J shed 5 bases, and the junction held 7 bases outside the gene matches. The CDR3 covers 13 residues. CDR1 SGHDT and CDR2 YYEEEE come from the germline V gene. CDR3 sequence reads: CASIRQGGTEAFF. The CDR3 nucleotides read TGTGCCAGCATAAGACAGGGTGGTACTGAAGCTTTCTTT.